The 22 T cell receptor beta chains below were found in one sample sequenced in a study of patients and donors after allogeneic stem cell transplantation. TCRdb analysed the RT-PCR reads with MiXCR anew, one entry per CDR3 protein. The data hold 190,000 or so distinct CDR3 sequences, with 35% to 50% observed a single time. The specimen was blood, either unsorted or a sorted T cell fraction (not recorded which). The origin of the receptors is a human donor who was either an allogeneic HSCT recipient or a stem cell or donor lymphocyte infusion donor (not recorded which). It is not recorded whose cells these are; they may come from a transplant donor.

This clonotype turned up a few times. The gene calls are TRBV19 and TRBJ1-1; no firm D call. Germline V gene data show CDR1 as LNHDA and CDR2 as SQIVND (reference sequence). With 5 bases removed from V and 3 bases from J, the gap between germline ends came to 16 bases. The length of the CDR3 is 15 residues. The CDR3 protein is CASSPPARFYTEAFF. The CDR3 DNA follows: TGTGCCAGTAGTCCTCCCGCAAGGTTTTACACTGAAGCTTTCTTT.

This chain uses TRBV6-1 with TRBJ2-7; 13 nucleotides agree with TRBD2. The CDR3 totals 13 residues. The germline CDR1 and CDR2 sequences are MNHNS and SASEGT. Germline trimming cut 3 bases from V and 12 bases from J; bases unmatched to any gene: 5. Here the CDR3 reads CASSDGLAGDLYF. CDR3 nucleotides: TGTGCCAGCAGTGACGGACTAGCGGGAGATTTGTACTTC.

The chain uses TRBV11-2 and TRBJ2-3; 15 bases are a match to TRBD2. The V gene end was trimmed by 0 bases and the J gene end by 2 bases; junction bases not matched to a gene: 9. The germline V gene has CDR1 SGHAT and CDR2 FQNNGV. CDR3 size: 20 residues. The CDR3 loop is CASSLEGLAGGPEHTDTQYF. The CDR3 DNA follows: TGTGCCAGCAGCTTAGAGGGACTAGCGGGAGGTCCCGAACACACAGATACGCAGTATTTT.

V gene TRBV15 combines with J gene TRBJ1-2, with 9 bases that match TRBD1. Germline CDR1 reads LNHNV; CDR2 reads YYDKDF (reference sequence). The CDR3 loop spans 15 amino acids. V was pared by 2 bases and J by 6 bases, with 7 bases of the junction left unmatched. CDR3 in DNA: TGTGCCACCAGCAGAACAGGGGGCGCGGGCGATGGCTACACCTTC. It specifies CATSRTGGAGDGYTF.

CDR3 residues: CSARDPWRTVDGYTF. The CDR3 DNA is TGCAGTGCTAGAGATCCGTGGAGAACGGTCGATGGCTACACCTTC. The chain combines TRBV20-1 with TRBJ1-2, with unresolved D. Trimming left V 0 bases short and J 6 bases short, with 17 bases between. The CDR3 runs to 15 residues. From germline, CDR1 is DFQATT and CDR2 SNEGSKA (reference sequence).

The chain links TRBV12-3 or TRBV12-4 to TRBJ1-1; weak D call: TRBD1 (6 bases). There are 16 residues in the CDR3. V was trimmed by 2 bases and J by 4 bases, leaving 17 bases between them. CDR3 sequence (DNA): TGTGCCAGCAGTTTATTAGGCAGGGGTCCGACCACTGAAGCTTTCTTT. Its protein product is CASSLLGRGPTTEAFF.

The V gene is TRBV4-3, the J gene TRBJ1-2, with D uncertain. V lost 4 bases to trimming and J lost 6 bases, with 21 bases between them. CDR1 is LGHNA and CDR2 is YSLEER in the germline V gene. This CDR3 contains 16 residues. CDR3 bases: TGCGCCAGCAGCCCCCGATTTATAATAGGGTTTCATGGCTACACCTTC. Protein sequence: CASSPRFIIGFHGYTF.

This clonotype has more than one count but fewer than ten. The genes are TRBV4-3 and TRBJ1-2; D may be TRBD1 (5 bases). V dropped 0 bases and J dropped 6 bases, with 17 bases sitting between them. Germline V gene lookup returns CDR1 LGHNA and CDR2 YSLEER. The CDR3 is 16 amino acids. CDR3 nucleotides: TGCGCCAGCAGCCAAGATAACCGGGGACTAACTAATGGCTACACCTTC. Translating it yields CASSQDNRGLTNGYTF.

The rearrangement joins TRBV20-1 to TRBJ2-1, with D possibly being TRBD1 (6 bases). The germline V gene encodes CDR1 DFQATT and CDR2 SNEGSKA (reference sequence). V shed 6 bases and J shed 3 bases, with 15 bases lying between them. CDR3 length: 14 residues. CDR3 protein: CSAIVGRGYNEQFF. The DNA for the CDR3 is TGCAGTGCCATAGTCGGCAGGGGCTACAATGAGCAGTTCTTC.

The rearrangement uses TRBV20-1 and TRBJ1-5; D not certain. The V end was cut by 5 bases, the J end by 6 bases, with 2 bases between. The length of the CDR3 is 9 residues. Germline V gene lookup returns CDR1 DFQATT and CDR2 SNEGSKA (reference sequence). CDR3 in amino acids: CSAGQPQHF. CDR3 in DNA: TGCAGTGCTGGTCAGCCCCAGCATTTT.

The CDR3 bases are TGCAGTGCTGCGACAGGGAGGAATCAGCCCCAGCATTTT. Translated: CSAATGRNQPQHF. The rearrangement joins TRBV20-1 to TRBJ1-5, with 7 nucleotides matching TRBD1. From germline, CDR1 is DFQATT and CDR2 SNEGSKA (reference sequence). The V gene end was trimmed by 5 bases and the J gene end by 4 bases; junction bases not matched to a gene: 5. The CDR3 contains 13 residues.

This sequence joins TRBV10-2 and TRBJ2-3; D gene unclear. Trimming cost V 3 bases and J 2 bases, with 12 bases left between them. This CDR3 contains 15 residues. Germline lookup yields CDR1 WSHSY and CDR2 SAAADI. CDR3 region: CASSEGIRYTDTQYF. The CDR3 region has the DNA TGCGCCAGCAGTGAAGGGATTCGCTACACAGATACGCAGTATTTT.

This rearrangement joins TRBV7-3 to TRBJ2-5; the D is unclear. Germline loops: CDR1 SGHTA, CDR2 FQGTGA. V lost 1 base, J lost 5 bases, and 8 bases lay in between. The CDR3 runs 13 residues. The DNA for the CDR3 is TGTGCCAGCAGCTTAAATAGTGTGGAGACCCAGTACTTC. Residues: CASSLNSVETQYF.

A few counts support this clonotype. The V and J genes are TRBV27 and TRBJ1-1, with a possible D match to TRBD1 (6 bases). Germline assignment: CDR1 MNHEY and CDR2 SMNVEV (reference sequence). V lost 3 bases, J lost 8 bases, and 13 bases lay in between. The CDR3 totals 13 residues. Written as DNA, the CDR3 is TGTGCCAGCAGTTTCGGGGGGCAGCGGGAAGCTTTCTTT. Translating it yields CASSFGGQREAFF.

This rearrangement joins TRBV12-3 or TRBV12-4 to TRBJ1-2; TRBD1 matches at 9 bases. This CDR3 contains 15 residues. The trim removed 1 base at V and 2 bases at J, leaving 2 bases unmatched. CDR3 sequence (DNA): TGTGCCAGCAGTTTAGGGGGACAGGGAAACTATGGCTACACCTTC. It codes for CASSLGGQGNYGYTF.

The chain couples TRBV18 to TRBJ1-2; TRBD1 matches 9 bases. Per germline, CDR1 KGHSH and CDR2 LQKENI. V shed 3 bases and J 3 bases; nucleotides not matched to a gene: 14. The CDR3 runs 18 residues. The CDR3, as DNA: TGTGCCAGCTCACCTATCCAGTCCGGACAGGGGAACTACTATGGCTACACCTTC. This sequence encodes CASSPIQSGQGNYYGYTF.

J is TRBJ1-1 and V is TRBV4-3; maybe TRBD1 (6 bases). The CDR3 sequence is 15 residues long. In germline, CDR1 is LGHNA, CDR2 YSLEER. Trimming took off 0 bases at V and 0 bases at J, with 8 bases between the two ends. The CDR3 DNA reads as TGCGCCAGCAGCCAAGATACAGGGCTGAACACTGAAGCTTTCTTT. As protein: CASSQDTGLNTEAFF.

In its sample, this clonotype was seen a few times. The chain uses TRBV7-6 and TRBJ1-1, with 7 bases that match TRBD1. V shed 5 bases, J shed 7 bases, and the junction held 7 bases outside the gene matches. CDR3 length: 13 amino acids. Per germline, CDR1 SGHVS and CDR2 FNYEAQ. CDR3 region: CASSAWTGREAFF. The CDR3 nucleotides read TGTGCCAGCAGCGCATGGACAGGCCGTGAAGCTTTCTTT.

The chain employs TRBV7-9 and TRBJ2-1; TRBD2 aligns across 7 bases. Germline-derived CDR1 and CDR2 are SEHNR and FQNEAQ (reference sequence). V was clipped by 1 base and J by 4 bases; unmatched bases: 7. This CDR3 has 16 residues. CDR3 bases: TGTGCCAGCAGCTTAGATACCACTAGCGCTTACAATGAGCAGTTCTTC. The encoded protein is CASSLDTTSAYNEQFF.

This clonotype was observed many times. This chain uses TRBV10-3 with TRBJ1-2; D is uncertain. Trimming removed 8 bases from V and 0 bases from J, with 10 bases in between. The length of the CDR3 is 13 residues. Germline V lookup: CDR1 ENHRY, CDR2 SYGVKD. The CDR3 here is CAIAAGANYGYTF. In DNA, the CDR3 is TGTGCCATCGCGGCGGGAGCTAACTATGGCTACACCTTC.

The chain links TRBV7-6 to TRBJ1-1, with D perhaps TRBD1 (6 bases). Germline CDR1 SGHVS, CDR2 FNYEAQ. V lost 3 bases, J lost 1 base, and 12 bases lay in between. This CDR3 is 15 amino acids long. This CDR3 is CASSFGVGQNTEAFF. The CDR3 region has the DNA TGTGCCAGCAGCTTCGGCGTGGGACAGAACACTGAAGCTTTCTTT.

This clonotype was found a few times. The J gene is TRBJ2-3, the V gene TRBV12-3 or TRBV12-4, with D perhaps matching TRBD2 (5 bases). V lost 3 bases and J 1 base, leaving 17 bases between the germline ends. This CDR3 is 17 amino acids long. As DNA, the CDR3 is TGTGCCAGCAGTTTCATTTTAGGAGGAGAGGGCACAGATACGCAGTATTTT. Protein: CASSFILGGEGTDTQYF.